This is a list of T cell receptor beta chains from one sample in a study of T cells in localized non-small cell lung cancer. This table comes from immunoSEQ multiplex PCR, and its TCRdb copy is limited to in-frame clones, with some not included. This table has 990 or so clones, about 26% appearing once. Here the sequenced sample was lung tumor tissue, taken before any cancer treatment. The source is a male donor aged 60 or older with stage I squamous cell lung carcinoma. CDR3s include the opening cysteine and the closing phenylalanine or tryptophan. D genes are given only for firm matches. Rows give clone size only sometimes, using once, few, many, or a class for an expanded clone.

CDR3 DNA: TGTGCCAGCAGTTTAGTAGCGGGAGCATACAATGAGCAGTTCTTC; CDR3 protein: CASSLVAGAYNEQFF; V gene: TRBV28; D gene: TRBD2; clone size: few; J gene: TRBJ2-1
CDR3 DNA: TGTGCCATCAGTGAGGACAGGAAGGGAGGCAAAACTGAAGCTTTCTTT; CDR3 protein: CAISEDRKGGKTEAFF; V gene: TRBV10-3; D gene: .; clone size: medium-sized; J gene: TRBJ1-1
CDR3 DNA: TGTGCCAGCAGCCCAACCGGGACAGGCTCCTACGAGCAGTACTTC; CDR3 protein: CASSPTGTGSYEQYF; V gene: TRBV9; D gene: TRBD1; clone size: few; J gene: TRBJ2-7
CDR3 DNA: TGTGCCACCACAGGGGCCCGGGAGCCCCAGCATTTT; CDR3 protein: CATTGAREPQHF; V gene: TRBV19; D gene: TRBD1; clone size: once; J gene: TRBJ1-5
CDR3 DNA: TGCAGCGTCAAAGGGACTAGCGGGAGCTCCTACAATGAGCAGTTCTTC; CDR3 protein: CSVKGTSGSSYNEQFF; V gene: TRBV29-1; D gene: TRBD2; clone size: .; J gene: TRBJ2-1
CDR3 DNA: TGTGCCAGTCGAGGGGGCCCGGCCAAAAACATTCAGTACTTC; CDR3 protein: CASRGGPAKNIQYF; V gene: TRBV28; D gene: TRBD1; clone size: once; J gene: TRBJ2-4
CDR3 DNA: TGCAGCGTTAGGGACCAGGTTCGCGAGCAGTACTTC; CDR3 protein: CSVRDQVREQYF; V gene: TRBV29-1; D gene: .; clone size: .; J gene: TRBJ2-7
CDR3 DNA: TGCGCCAGCAAAGCCCAAACAGGCGCGAACATTCAGTACTTC; CDR3 protein: CASKAQTGANIQYF; V gene: TRBV10-2; D gene: .; clone size: .; J gene: TRBJ2-4
CDR3 DNA: TGTGCCAGCAGCCAACTAGCGGGAGATAAAGGGTCCTACGAGCAGTACTTC; CDR3 protein: CASSQLAGDKGSYEQYF; V gene: TRBV14; D gene: TRBD2; clone size: .; J gene: TRBJ2-7
CDR3 DNA: TGTGCCAGCAGTGACAGGGACACCGGGGAGCTGTTTTTT; CDR3 protein: CASSDRDTGELFF; V gene: TRBV6-8; D gene: TRBD1; clone size: .; J gene: TRBJ2-2
CDR3 DNA: TGCAGCGTTGGGGAACAAGGTGGGGCCAACGTCCTGACTTTC; CDR3 protein: CSVGEQGGANVLTF; V gene: TRBV29-1; D gene: .; clone size: .; J gene: TRBJ2-6
CDR3 DNA: TGTGCAAGTCGCCTCTCCCCACCGGCAGGGGCTGCGAACCTACAAAATCAGCCCCAGCATTTT; CDR3 protein: CASRLSPPAGAANLQNQPQHF; V gene: TRBV12-2; D gene: .; clone size: medium-sized; J gene: TRBJ1-5
CDR3 DNA: TGTGCCAGCAGCTCAGAGGACAGGGCGGCTGAAGCTTTCTTT; CDR3 protein: CASSSEDRAAEAFF; V gene: TRBV11-3; D gene: TRBD1; clone size: .; J gene: TRBJ1-1
CDR3 DNA: TGTGCCAGCAGCTTAGTGGCAGGGGGCTTTGCGGGAAACACCATATATTTT; CDR3 protein: CASSLVAGGFAGNTIYF; V gene: TRBV11-3; D gene: TRBD1; clone size: .; J gene: TRBJ1-3
CDR3 DNA: TGTGCCAGCAGCTGGAGCAGGGTTTTAGATGGCTACACCTTC; CDR3 protein: CASSWSRVLDGYTF; V gene: TRBV11-3; D gene: .; clone size: medium-sized; J gene: TRBJ1-2
CDR3 DNA: TGTGCCAGTAGTGTAGGGGGCGCGGCGGGTGAGCAGTACTTC; CDR3 protein: CASSVGGAAGEQYF; V gene: TRBV19; D gene: TRBD1; clone size: .; J gene: TRBJ2-7
CDR3 DNA: TGCAGCGTTGAAAGCGGGACAGGGACTAGCAATGAGCAGTTCTTC; CDR3 protein: CSVESGTGTSNEQFF; V gene: TRBV29-1; D gene: .; clone size: .; J gene: TRBJ2-1
CDR3 DNA: TGTGCCAGCAGCGTACGACCGGAGGTGGAGACCCAGTACTTC; CDR3 protein: CASSVRPEVETQYF; V gene: TRBV9; D gene: .; clone size: .; J gene: TRBJ2-5
CDR3 DNA: TGCAGCGTTGAACAGGGCAGAACTGAAGCTTTCTTT; CDR3 protein: CSVEQGRTEAFF; V gene: TRBV29-1; D gene: .; clone size: few; J gene: TRBJ1-1
CDR3 DNA: TGTGCCTGGAGTGTAAGACCAGACGTCCAGTACTTC; CDR3 protein: CAWSVRPDVQYF; V gene: TRBV30; D gene: .; clone size: .; J gene: TRBJ2-5
CDR3 DNA: TGTGCCAGCTCACCAGGGGCGAGCACTGAAGCTTTCTTT; CDR3 protein: CASSPGASTEAFF; V gene: TRBV18; D gene: .; clone size: few; J gene: TRBJ1-1
CDR3 DNA: TGTGCCAGCAGAGGACCGGGACAGGGTTACACAGATACGCAGTATTTT; CDR3 protein: CASRGPGQGYTDTQYF; V gene: TRBV9; D gene: TRBD1; clone size: medium-sized; J gene: TRBJ2-3